This record looks at one TCR beta chain sequence and its context. This clonotype was counted between two and nine times. Its antigen is currently not known. There are no base qualities to consult, and no much larger clone falls within one base. This sample was taken from a study of identical twins (dated by TCRdb to between 2015 and 2016). For the study in its entirety: To test whether fetal clonotypes persist, this study deep-sequenced TCR alpha and beta repertoires from monozygotic twins, from unrelated adults of various ages, and from cord blood. To rule out contamination, the twin experiments were replicated at different times with different library preparation protocols.

Paper-wide results and their limitations: Compared with coincidental sharing between unrelated individuals, out-of-frame TCR alpha sequences shared between twins showed an excess of sequences with low generation probability. Because the same donors could not be followed over many years, conclusions were based on cross-sectional statistical analysis. In monozygotic twins, recombination models systematically underestimated out-of-frame TCR alpha sharing, but the models matched the sharing seen between unrelated individuals. Invariant T cells such as MAIT and iNKT could partly confound zero-insertion analyses, though diverse VJ usage argued against this for most clonotypes. In beta out-of-frame sequences, excess twin sharing was weaker, because having fewer shared sequences lowered the signal-to-noise ratio. Abundant cord blood beta clonotypes had fewer insertions, young adult naive repertoires showed a similar but weaker trend, and memory repertoires showed no such trend.

Counted from cysteine to phenylalanine, this CDR3 has 15 amino acids. CDR3 DNA only is kept here, 45 bases in frame from base 1. The germline V gene (reference sequence) gives CDR1 as SEHNR and CDR2 as FQNEAQ. V lost 3 bases and J lost 5 bases; the stretch between them is 14 bases long. Every donor was a healthy Caucasian. Three pairs of female monozygotic twins, all aged roughly 18 to 29 years, made up the twin cohort. Positive isolation kits from Invitrogen were used to isolate the CD4+ and CD8+ T cell populations. The library was generated by 5' RACE. TCRdb shows the sequencer as Illumina HiSeq 2000. Template switching added a universal primer binding site, and the final cDNA carried a unique molecular identifier that allowed TCR cDNA molecules to be counted accurately. Specific primers in the conserved constant-segment region were used to synthesize first-strand cDNA for TCR alpha and beta chains. To control for contamination, each cDNA library was double barcoded with a SMART-Mk sample barcode plus Illumina barcodes. TruSeq adapter sequences, together with Illumina sample barcodes, were added in two successive PCR steps. The TCR alpha and beta cDNA libraries were sequenced on the Illumina HiSeq platform using custom primers. The authors processed their data as follows. MiGEC was used to process raw reads and extract unique molecular identifiers, and MiXCR was used to find CDR3 positions. For each individual, recombination models were inferred using an EM algorithm with the repgenHMM and IGoR tools. Shared clonotypes were analyzed with the tcR package in R, and sharing was normalized by the product of cloneset sizes. To study raw recombination without the effects of thymic and clonal selection, out-of-frame nonproductive sequences were analyzed. TCRdb trimmed public reads at Q25 via fastp, called clones via MiXCR and kept in-frame beta chains. CDR3 protein sequences are deduplicated, and each keeps its most common genes and DNA. TCRdb, not the original authors, processed these V and J calls. The sample table records about 490,000 distinct CDR3 sequences; roughly 15% of these occur just once. The ten largest clonotypes hold 0.35% to 0.45% of the sample.

The sample was also reused in another study, on yellow fever vaccine responses in identical twins. Per the second study: According to the authors, in identical twins the way T cells responded to vaccination appeared partly convergent and partly personalized. In identical twins, the study followed T cell clones that responded to the vaccine with precision.

Here the chain combines TRBV7-9 and TRBJ2-1, with no reliable assignment of the D segment. The sequencing input was CD4+ T cells sorted from blood. The receptor was isolated from a woman aged 18-29 years in good health. The DNA sequence follows: TGTGCCAGCAGCTTTGTTGACCAGGCCCACAATGAGCAGTTCTTC. This yields the protein CASSFVDQAHNEQFF.